This entry lists 30 T cell receptor beta chains sequenced from one sample in a study of T-cell reconstitution after alpha-beta-depleted transplantation in children (dated by TCRdb to about 2016). Per the publication, the treatment or condition label means: allogeneic hematopoietic cell transplantation with graft depleted of TCRalphabeta T cells and CD19 B cells. Library prep was done by PCR. These reads were obtained on an Illumina HiSeq 2500. TCR library preparation used molecular barcoding, with unique molecular identifiers applied to normalize quantification of the TCRbeta repertoire. In TCRdb, the public reads were trimmed at Q25 with fastp and aligned with MiXCR, with productive beta chains retained. Entries that share a CDR3 protein sequence are merged under the most common genes and DNA. This sample gives about 600,000 distinct CDR3 sequences in total; 23% of them show up just once. The ten largest clones take up 11% to 15% of the sample.

The sequencing here drew on PBMCs, mostly from graft donor cells, taken 360 days after TCRalphabeta/CD19-depleted stem cell transplant. The receptors here all came from a boy in the first two years of life who had a stem cell transplant for acute myeloid leukemia, so the T cells may come from the graft donor.

The table lists this clonotype with a count of one. The rearrangement uses TRBV7-2 and TRBJ2-5, with 9 bases fitting TRBD1. The CDR3 runs 15 residues. V shed 6 bases, J shed 5 bases, and the junction held 10 bases outside the gene matches. Looked up from germline, CDR1 is SGHTA and CDR2 is FQGNSA. The CDR3: CASRKGTGITETQYF. CDR3 bases: TGTGCCAGCAGAAAGGGGACAGGGATTACCGAGACCCAGTACTTC.

There are many counts of this clonotype. The CDR3 loop reads CSVRWAGQETQYF. In nucleotides, the CDR3 is TGCAGCGTTCGATGGGCAGGGCAAGAGACCCAGTACTTC. The gene calls are TRBV29-1 and TRBJ2-5; maybe TRBD1 (5 bases). The CDR3 is 13 amino acids. V was pared by 5 bases and J by 2 bases, with 12 bases between. Looked up from germline, CDR1 is SQVTM and CDR2 is ANQGSEA.

This clonotype was counted between two and nine times. V is TRBV7-2 and J is TRBJ1-6, with 8 positions matching TRBD1. The CDR3 covers 16 residues. The trim removed 2 bases at V and 9 bases at J, leaving 9 bases unmatched. CDR1 SGHTA and CDR2 FQGNSA come from the germline V gene. This CDR3 reads CASSLHPGQGGSPLHF. The CDR3 DNA follows: TGTGCCAGCAGCTTACACCCAGGACAGGGAGGTTCACCCCTCCACTTT.

This clonotype was seen at least ten times. The chain couples TRBV5-4 to TRBJ1-1; D perhaps matches TRBD1 (5 bases). V was trimmed by 4 bases and J by 7 bases, leaving 11 bases between them. This CDR3 has 12 amino acids. Per the germline V gene, CDR1 is SGHNT and CDR2 is YYREEE (reference sequence). The CDR3 nucleotides read TGTGCCAGCAGCCTGGGACCAAGTGAAGCTTTCTTT. Protein product: CASSLGPSEAFF.

There are many counts of this clonotype. This chain joins TRBV6-4 and TRBJ2-1, with 9 bases that match TRBD2. Losses at the gene ends were 0 bases for V and 7 bases for J; bases not matched to a gene: 7. CDR3 size: 16 residues. Germline V gene sequence: CDR1 MRHNA, CDR2 SNTAGT. Here the CDR3 DNA reads TGTGCCAGCAGTGACTCTGCGGGGGGGCCTTCGAATGAGCAGTTCTTC. It codes for CASSDSAGGPSNEQFF.

The CDR3 bases are TGTGCCAGCAGCCCAAGGGGCCTAGCGGGGAGCCTTAGCACAGATACGCAGTATTTT. It encodes CASSPRGLAGSLSTDTQYF. This chain joins TRBV11-2 and TRBJ2-3; 9 nucleotides align to TRBD2. The V and J ends lost 5 bases and 0 bases, in that order; junction bases with no gene match: 15. Germline V gene lookup returns CDR1 SGHAT and CDR2 FQNNGV. The CDR3 has 19 amino acids.

This clonotype was picked up many times. V gene TRBV29-1 combines with J gene TRBJ2-3; tentatively, D is TRBD1 (5 bases). The V gene lost 7 bases and the J gene lost 5 bases, with 7 bases spanning the gap. This CDR3 spans 10 amino acids. Germline assignment: CDR1 SQVTM and CDR2 ANQGSEA. The CDR3, as DNA: TGCAGCGCCCAGGGAGATACGCAGTATTTT. Its protein is CSAQGDTQYF.

This clonotype was counted at least ten times. The chain couples TRBV3-1 to TRBJ2-1; D gene uncertain. Germline values: CDR1 LGHDT, CDR2 YNNKEL (reference sequence). Deletions cut 1 base from V and 6 bases from J, with 7 bases between. This CDR3 comprises 13 residues. For the CDR3, the DNA is TGTGCCAGCAGCCAAGTGGCGATCAATGAGCAGTTCTTC. Translated, it gives CASSQVAINEQFF.

This clonotype was detected only a few times. The rearrangement joins TRBV5-1 to TRBJ2-1; D possibly corresponds to TRBD1 (6 bases). With 2 bases removed from V and 3 bases from J, the gap between germline ends came to 18 bases. The CDR3 has 17 amino acids. Germline assignment: CDR1 SGHRS and CDR2 YFSETQ. The CDR3, as DNA: TGCGCCAGCAGCTTACCCAGGGGCCAAGGAGTCTACAATGAGCAGTTCTTC. Translated, it gives CASSLPRGQGVYNEQFF.

This clonotype was counted a few times. The V gene is TRBV4-3, the J gene TRBJ2-1; 10 bases map to TRBD2. The V gene's germline CDR1 is LGHNA and CDR2 YSLEER. J gave up 0 bases and V 0 bases, and 8 bases lay outside the gene matches. This CDR3 contains 19 residues. The CDR3: CASSQDPPLAGGSYNEQFF. CDR3 sequence (DNA): TGCGCCAGCAGCCAAGACCCCCCATTAGCGGGGGGCTCCTACAATGAGCAGTTCTTC.

The chain is built from TRBV10-2 and TRBJ2-2, with D perhaps TRBD1 or TRBD2 (5 bases each). This CDR3 spans 17 amino acids. The V gene lost 11 bases and the J gene lost 0 bases, with 22 bases spanning the gap. CDR1 and CDR2 from the germline V gene are WSHSY and SAAADI. The chain's CDR3 is CAGGSLGESSNTGELFF. The DNA of the CDR3 is TGCGCCGGAGGTTCCCTAGGGGAGTCGTCGAACACCGGGGAGCTGTTTTTT.

This clonotype has just a few counts. The gene calls are TRBV20-1 and TRBJ2-1; D gene uncertain. CDR3 length: 12 amino acids. Germline loops: CDR1 DFQATT, CDR2 SNEGSKA (reference sequence). Between the trimmed V and J ends, which lost 3 bases and 8 bases, there was a span of 11 bases. CDR3 residues: CSARVGFDEQFF. Written as DNA, the CDR3 is TGCAGTGCTAGGGTAGGATTCGATGAGCAGTTCTTC.

This clonotype was recorded at least ten times. V and J are TRBV28 and TRBJ2-7; D might be TRBD1 (6 bases). V was cut by 2 bases and J by 2 bases, with 7 bases left in between. This CDR3 is built from 13 residues. Germline V gene data show CDR1 as MDHEN and CDR2 as SYDVKM. The CDR3 spells CASSLTGTYEQYV. As DNA, the CDR3 is TGTGCCAGCAGTTTAACAGGGACCTACGAGCAGTACGTC.

This rearrangement joins TRBV7-8 to TRBJ1-5, with D possibly TRBD1 on 5 matching bases. Germline values: CDR1 SGHVS, CDR2 FQNEAQ. V was shortened by 1 base and J by 6 bases, with 16 bases between the two germline ends. CDR3 size: 16 residues. In nucleotides, the CDR3 is TGTGCCAGCAGCTTAGGACCTCGGGGGTCGGCTCAGCCCCAGCATTTT. It codes for CASSLGPRGSAQPQHF.

CDR3 loop: CASSTPEQRGEQFF. For the CDR3, the DNA is TGTGCCAGCAGCACGCCGGAGCAGCGGGGAGAGCAGTTCTTC. The V call is TRBV6-2 or TRBV6-3, the J call TRBJ2-1; 7 bases are shared with TRBD2. Germline CDR1 reads MNHEY; CDR2 reads SVGEGT. J lost 10 bases, V lost 6 bases, and 12 bases had no gene match. The CDR3 has 14 amino acids.

This clonotype has at least ten counts. The chain has TRBV29-1 and TRBJ2-3, with D hard to call. Germline lookup yields CDR1 SQVTM and CDR2 ANQGSEA. V shed 3 bases and J shed 5 bases, with 9 bases lying between them. This CDR3 has 12 residues. This CDR3 is CSVDLAGDTQYF. The CDR3 region has the DNA TGCAGCGTTGATCTCGCCGGAGATACGCAGTATTTT.

This clonotype was found a few times. The V and J genes are TRBV20-1 and TRBJ1-2; perhaps TRBD1 as D (5 bases). There are 13 residues in the CDR3. The germline gives CDR1 DFQATT, CDR2 SNEGSKA (reference sequence). The V gene lost 6 bases and the J gene lost 7 bases, with 18 bases spanning the gap. Written as DNA, the CDR3 is TGCAGTGCCCGAAGACAGCCAAGGGTTGGCTACACCTTC. Amino acids: CSARRQPRVGYTF.

The chain employs TRBV7-8 and TRBJ2-1, with 8 bases lining up with TRBD2. This CDR3 comprises 19 residues. V lost 1 base, J lost 4 bases, and 15 bases stayed unmatched. Germline V lookup: CDR1 SGHVS, CDR2 FQNEAQ. The CDR3 sequence: CASSLVAGTCGGLYNEQFF. CDR3 bases: TGTGCCAGCAGCTTAGTTGCCGGGACTTGCGGGGGGCTTTACAATGAGCAGTTCTTC. The full variable domain, rest sourced from reference TRBV7-8 and TRBJ2-1, is GAGVSQSPRYKVAKRGQDVALRCDPISGHVSLFWYQQALGQGPEFLTYFQNEAQLDKSGLPSDRFFAERPEGSVSTLKIQRTQQEDSAVYLCASSLVAGTCGGLYNEQFFGPGTRLTVL.

Many counts were recorded for this clonotype. This chain joins TRBV15 and TRBJ2-2; a possible D gene is TRBD2 (6 bases). The CDR3 length is 14 residues. The V gene lost 0 bases and the J gene lost 7 bases, with 9 bases spanning the gap. Germline CDR1 is LNHNV and CDR2 is YYDKDF (reference sequence). CDR3 nucleotides: TGTGCCACCAGCAGAGAAGGGGAGGTCGGGGAGCTGTTTTTT. It translates to CATSREGEVGELFF.

The table lists this clonotype with many counts. The chain carries TRBV20-1 and TRBJ1-3; a possible D gene is TRBD1 (6 bases). The CDR3 sequence is 14 residues long. From germline, CDR1 is DFQATT and CDR2 SNEGSKA (reference sequence). Trimming left V 5 bases short and J 0 bases short, with 11 bases between. CDR3 DNA: TGCAGTGCTGTGGACAGAAGCTCTGGAAACACCATATATTTT. Its protein is CSAVDRSSGNTIYF.

This clonotype was seen ten or more times. This chain uses TRBV20-1 with TRBJ1-5, with a weak D call TRBD1 (5 bases). V was trimmed by 3 bases and J by 4 bases, leaving 10 bases between them. There are 13 residues in the CDR3. CDR1 and CDR2 (germline): DFQATT, SNEGSKA (reference sequence). CDR3 sequence (DNA): TGCAGTGCTAGCGAACCAGGGAATCAGCCCCAGCATTTT. Its translation is CSASEPGNQPQHF.

The chain uses TRBV20-1 and TRBJ2-7; D is unclear. Trimming removed 5 bases from V and 6 bases from J, with 14 bases in between. Germline lookup yields CDR1 DFQATT and CDR2 SNEGSKA (reference sequence). This CDR3 is built from 12 residues. The CDR3 nucleotides read TGCAGTGCTGGACGATTTCCGCCCGAGCAGTACTTC. It yields the protein CSAGRFPPEQYF.

This clonotype showed up many times. The chain has TRBV24-1 and TRBJ2-7; 7 bases align to TRBD1. Germline V CDR1 and CDR2: KGHDR, SFDVKD. The CDR3 spans 15 residues. Unmatched junction bases numbered 10, after V lost 4 bases and J lost 5 bases. The CDR3 nucleotides are TGTGCCACCAGTGACCCCGCGACAGGGAGAAACGAGCAGTACTTC. This encodes CATSDPATGRNEQYF.

This clonotype was seen ten or more times. The chain couples TRBV29-1 to TRBJ2-1; TRBD1 is a possible D gene (6 bases). The CDR3 totals 14 residues. With 4 bases removed from V and 1 base from J, the gap between germline ends came to 11 bases. Germline V gene lookup returns CDR1 SQVTM and CDR2 ANQGSEA. CDR3 sequence: CSVVEGDSYNEQFF. CDR3 bases: TGCAGCGTTGTTGAGGGGGATTCCTACAATGAGCAGTTCTTC.

This clonotype was seen only a few times. The CDR3 sequence is CASSEGQFYGYTF. CDR3 nucleotide sequence: TGTGCCAGCAGTGAGGGGCAGTTCTATGGCTACACCTTC. The chain couples TRBV6-1 to TRBJ1-2; a weak D match, TRBD1 (5 bases). Trimming cost V 3 bases and J 4 bases, with 9 bases left between them. CDR3 length: 13 amino acids. Looked up from germline, CDR1 is MNHNS and CDR2 is SASEGT.

This clonotype appeared a few times. This chain connects TRBV6-5 to TRBJ2-1, with D possibly being TRBD2 (6 bases). The V gene lost 3 bases and the J gene lost 9 bases, with 12 bases spanning the gap. The CDR3 consists of 13 residues. In germline, CDR1 is MNHEY, CDR2 SVGAGI. CDR3 in amino acids: CASSYGGSGEQFF. As DNA, the CDR3 is TGTGCCAGCAGTTATGGGGGGTCGGGTGAGCAGTTCTTC.

This clonotype was counted at least ten times. This rearrangement joins TRBV12-3 or TRBV12-4 to TRBJ2-5; D is tentatively TRBD1 or TRBD2 (5 bases each). Trimming cost V 0 bases and J 5 bases, with 10 bases left between them. This CDR3 spans 14 amino acids. The CDR3 DNA is TGTGCCAGCAGTTTAGCCGGGACCGGGGAGACCCAGTACTTC. Translated: CASSLAGTGETQYF.

At least ten counts were recorded for this clonotype. The genes are TRBV11-2 and TRBJ2-1; D is unclear. The length of the CDR3 is 15 residues. Germline V CDR1 and CDR2: SGHAT, FQNNGV. With 1 base removed from V and 2 bases from J, the gap between germline ends came to 9 bases. CDR3 nucleotides: TGTGCCAGCAGCTTAGCTGGTTTCGCCTACAATGAGCAGTTCTTC. This sequence encodes CASSLAGFAYNEQFF.

This clonotype was observed many times. The chain carries TRBV7-2 and TRBJ2-5; D uncertain. V lost 4 bases and J lost 5, with 5 bases in between. The CDR3 spans 11 residues. The germline V gene encodes CDR1 SGHTA and CDR2 FQGNSA. CDR3: CASSWSETQYF. CDR3 nucleotides: TGTGCCAGCAGCTGGTCGGAGACCCAGTACTTC.

This clonotype was counted many times. V and J are TRBV20-1 and TRBJ1-4; D is unresolved. V was trimmed by 1 base and J by 8 bases, leaving 20 bases between them. The length of the CDR3 is 16 residues. From germline, CDR1 is DFQATT and CDR2 SNEGSKA (reference sequence). CDR3 loop: CSARATSGRVREKLFF. CDR3 coding DNA: TGCAGTGCTAGAGCTACAAGCGGGCGCGTTAGGGAAAAACTGTTTTTT.